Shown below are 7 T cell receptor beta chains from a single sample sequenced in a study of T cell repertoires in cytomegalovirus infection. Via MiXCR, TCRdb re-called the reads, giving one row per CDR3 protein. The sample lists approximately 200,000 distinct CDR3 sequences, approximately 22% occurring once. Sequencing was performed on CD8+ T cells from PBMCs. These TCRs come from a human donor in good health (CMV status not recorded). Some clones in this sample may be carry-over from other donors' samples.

CDR3 amino acids: CASSYGAEETQYF. The CDR3 DNA follows: TGTGCCAGCAGCTACGGGGCGGAAGAGACCCAGTACTTC. The chain recombines TRBV13 with TRBJ2-5; D is tentatively TRBD1 or TRBD2 (5 bases each). The length of the CDR3 is 13 residues. V gave up 4 bases and J gave up 3 bases, with 9 bases separating them. Germline V CDR1 and CDR2: PRHDT, FYEKMQ (reference sequence).

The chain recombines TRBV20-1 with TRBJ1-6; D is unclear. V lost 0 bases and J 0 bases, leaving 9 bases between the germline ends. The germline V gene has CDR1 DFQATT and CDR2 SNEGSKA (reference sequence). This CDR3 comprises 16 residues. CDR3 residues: CSARDLVSSYNSPLHF. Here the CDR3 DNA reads TGCAGTGCTAGAGATCTAGTAAGCTCCTATAATTCACCCCTCCACTTT.

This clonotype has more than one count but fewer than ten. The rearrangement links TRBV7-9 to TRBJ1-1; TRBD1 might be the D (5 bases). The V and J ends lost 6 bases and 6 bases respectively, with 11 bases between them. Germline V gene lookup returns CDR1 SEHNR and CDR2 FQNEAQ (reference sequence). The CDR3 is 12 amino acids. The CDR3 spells CASRAGGAEAFF. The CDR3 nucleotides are TGTGCCAGCAGAGCGGGGGGGGCTGAAGCTTTCTTT.

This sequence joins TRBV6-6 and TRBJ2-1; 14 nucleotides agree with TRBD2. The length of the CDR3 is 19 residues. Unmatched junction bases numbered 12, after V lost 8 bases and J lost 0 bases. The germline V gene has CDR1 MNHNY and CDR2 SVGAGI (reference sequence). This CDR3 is CASGDLGTSGGGSYNEQFF. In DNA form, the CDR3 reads TGTGCCAGCGGGGACTTGGGGACTAGCGGGGGAGGCTCCTACAATGAGCAGTTCTTC.

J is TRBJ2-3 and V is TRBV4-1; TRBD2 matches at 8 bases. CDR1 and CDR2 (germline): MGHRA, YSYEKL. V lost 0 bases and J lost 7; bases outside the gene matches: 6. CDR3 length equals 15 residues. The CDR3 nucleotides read TGCGCCAGCAGCCAAGAAGTTCGGGGGGGCCATACGCAGTATTTT. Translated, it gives CASSQEVRGGHTQYF.

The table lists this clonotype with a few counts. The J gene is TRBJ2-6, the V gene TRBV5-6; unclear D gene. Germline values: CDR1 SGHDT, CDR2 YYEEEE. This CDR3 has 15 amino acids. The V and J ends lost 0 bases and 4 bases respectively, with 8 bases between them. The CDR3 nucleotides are TGTGCCAGCAGCTTGGCCCTCGCCGGGGCCAACGTCCTGACTTTC. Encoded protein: CASSLALAGANVLTF.

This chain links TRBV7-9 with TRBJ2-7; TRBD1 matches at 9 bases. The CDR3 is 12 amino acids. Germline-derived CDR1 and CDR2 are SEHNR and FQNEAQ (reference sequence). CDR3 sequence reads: CAVGQGFDEQYF. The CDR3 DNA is TGTGCTGTAGGACAGGGGTTCGACGAGCAGTACTTC.